This T cell receptor beta chain came from a study of cytomegalovirus exposure and HLA in healthy donors. The wider study: Out of approximately 170 million T cells, an earlier analysis found fewer than 140 million unique TCR beta sequences in total.

The PCR used 60 Vbeta and 13 Jbeta primers. Some clones are missing from TCRdb's copy, which holds only in-frame ones; the method was immunoSEQ multiplex PCR. The sample holds around 150,000 clones, less than 65% seen once. Study results and caveats: From TCR beta sequences, most subjects' HLA-A and HLA-B alleles were reportedly predicted accurately.

This clone was seen a handful of times. The antigen remains undetermined. Sequenced: PBMCs. This receptor was obtained from a woman between 25 and 40 years old in good health and CMV-seropositive.

In DNA form, the CDR3 reads TGTGCCAGCAGGGGGACTAGCGGGGGCCAAGAGACCCAGTACTTC. This codes for CASRGTSGGQETQYF. The rearrangement joins TRBV6-5 to TRBJ2-5; 14 bases line up with TRBD2. Unmatched junction bases numbered 1, after V lost 6 bases and J lost 1 base. This CDR3 is 15 amino acids long. Germline CDR1 and CDR2: MNHEY and SVGAGI.